What follows are 14 T cell receptor beta chains derived from one specimen sequenced in a study of blood T cell repertoires in COVID-19. Using immunoSEQ multiplex PCR, the repertoire was profiled, and TCRdb retains in-frame clones only, with some absent. The data show 100,000 to 150,000 clones, approximately 86% seen once. Specimen: PBMCs or T cells enriched from blood (not recorded which). These receptor sequences come from a woman aged 50 to 60 who had recovered from COVID-19.

This clone has only a few counts. The chain is built from TRBV5-1 and TRBJ2-5; the D gene is possibly TRBD1 (6 bases). The CDR3 contains 16 residues. The V and J ends lost 4 bases and 5 bases respectively, with 21 bases between them. Germline V CDR1 and CDR2: SGHRS, YFSETQ. CDR3: CASSTWTESIEETQYF. The CDR3 DNA follows: TGCGCCAGCAGCACATGGACAGAGAGCATAGAGGAGACCCAGTACTTC.

The rearrangement joins TRBV2 to TRBJ2-5, with unresolved D. Germline-derived CDR1 and CDR2 are SNHLY and FYNNEI. The germline V and J ends were trimmed by 2 bases and 5 bases, with 9 bases remaining between them. The CDR3 length is 13 residues. The CDR3 DNA is TGTGCCAGCAGTGAATTAGAGGAGGAGACCCAGTACTTC. The encoded protein is CASSELEEETQYF.

This clone was observed a single time. V and J are TRBV5-1 and TRBJ2-2; a possible D gene is TRBD2 (5 bases). Germline V gene lookup returns CDR1 SGHRS and CDR2 YFSETQ. Trimming cost V 4 bases and J 7 bases, with 11 bases left between them. CDR3 length equals 13 residues. In nucleotides, the CDR3 is TGCGCCAGCAGCCCCGAGGGAAGCGGGGAGCTGTTTTTT. Its translation: CASSPEGSGELFF.

The J gene is TRBJ2-1, the V gene TRBV7-2, with 7 positions matching TRBD2. The CDR3 is 14 residues long. Germline V gene sequence: CDR1 SGHTA, CDR2 FQGNSA. Germline trimming cut 6 bases from V and 9 bases from J; bases unmatched to any gene: 11. Here the CDR3 reads CASRGGGVYGEQFF. The CDR3 DNA is TGTGCCAGCAGAGGTGGGGGGGTTTATGGTGAGCAGTTCTTC.

The chain recombines TRBV5-1 with TRBJ2-1, with 7 bases matching TRBD1. V shed 7 bases, J shed 3 bases, and the junction held 7 bases outside the gene matches. From germline, CDR1 is SGHRS and CDR2 YFSETQ. CDR3 length: 14 residues. In DNA form, the CDR3 reads TGCGCCAGCCGCCGGGACAGCCTCTACAATGAGCAGTTCTTC. As protein: CASRRDSLYNEQFF.

The chain is built from TRBV6-5 and TRBJ1-6; possibly TRBD1 for D (5 bases). From germline, CDR1 is MNHEY and CDR2 SVGAGI. With 2 bases removed from V and 9 bases from J, the gap between germline ends came to 14 bases. CDR3 length: 15 amino acids. CDR3 sequence (DNA): TGTGCCAGCAGTTACGGCGGCAGGGTGGGTTCACCCCTCCACTTT. Translating gives CASSYGGRVGSPLHF.

The chain carries TRBV4-3 and TRBJ1-5, with 7 bases aligning to TRBD1. V was clipped by 6 bases and J by 5 bases; unmatched bases: 25. The CDR3 runs to 20 residues. Looked up from germline, CDR1 is LGHNA and CDR2 is YSLEER. This chain's CDR3 is CASRKNGPGQFVLWDQPQHF. The CDR3 coding sequence is TGCGCCAGCAGAAAAAATGGTCCGGGACAGTTTGTTCTTTGGGATCAGCCCCAGCATTTT.

This clone was counted between two and nine times. The chain uses TRBV14 and TRBJ2-1; 7 nucleotides match TRBD2. V lost 0 bases and J lost 2; bases outside the gene matches: 4. In germline, CDR1 is SGHDN, CDR2 FVKESK. The CDR3 consists of 16 residues. CDR3 residues: CASSQDREGPYNEQFF. DNA of the CDR3: TGTGCCAGCAGCCAAGACAGGGAGGGCCCCTACAATGAGCAGTTCTTC.

This clone has a handful of counts. The rearrangement joins TRBV15 to TRBJ1-1, with 9 bases that match TRBD1. Germline values: CDR1 LNHNV, CDR2 YYDKDF (reference sequence). The ends lost 3 bases at V and 1 base at J; junction bases unmatched: 3. This CDR3 comprises 15 residues. CDR3: CATSSGTGRNTEAFF. As DNA, the CDR3 is TGTGCCACCAGCAGCGGGACAGGGAGGAACACTGAAGCTTTCTTT. Full variable domain (rest looked up from reference TRBV15 and TRBJ1-1): DAMVIQNPRYQVTQFGKPVTLSCSQTLNHNVMYWYQQKSSQAPKLLFHYYDKDFNNEADTPDNFQSRRPNTSFCFLDIRSPGLGDTAMYLCATSSGTGRNTEAFFGQGTRLTVV.

CDR3 bases: TGTGCCAGTAGTATGAGCGGGGGGTATCAGCCCCAGCATTTT. This translates into CASSMSGGYQPQHF. V and J are TRBV19 and TRBJ1-5; TRBD1 is a possible D gene (5 bases). This CDR3 is built from 14 residues. Germline V gene lookup returns CDR1 LNHDA and CDR2 SQIVND (reference sequence). Deletions cut 3 bases from V and 5 bases from J, with 11 bases between.

The rearrangement joins TRBV9 to TRBJ2-7, with TRBD2 as a possible D gene (5 bases). The CDR3 covers 13 residues. V was trimmed by 1 base and J by 5 bases, leaving 10 bases between them. Germline lookup yields CDR1 SGDLS and CDR2 YYNGEE. The CDR3 loop reads CASSVWPGDEQYF. The DNA of the CDR3 is TGTGCCAGCAGCGTATGGCCCGGGGACGAGCAGTACTTC.

The rearrangement links TRBV19 to TRBJ2-3; 9 positions match TRBD2. From germline, CDR1 is LNHDA and CDR2 SQIVND (reference sequence). J gave up 2 bases and V 7 bases, and 7 bases lay outside the gene matches. CDR3 length: 15 amino acids. The CDR3: CASTNIAGDTDTQYF. The CDR3 DNA sequence: TGTGCCAGTACCAACATAGCGGGGGACACAGATACGCAGTATTTT.

This clone appeared once. The V call is TRBV3-1 (or the pseudogene TRBV3-2), the J call TRBJ2-3; 14 bases fit TRBD2. CDR1 and CDR2 (germline): LGHDT, YNNKEL (reference sequence). V trimming: 4 bases; J trimming: 4 bases; junction bases outside the gene matches: 10. The CDR3 loop spans 18 amino acids. The CDR3 DNA reads as TGTGCCAGCAGCCCCGGACTAGCGGGGGGTCCCTTCCCAGATACGCAGTATTTT. Its protein product is CASSPGLAGGPFPDTQYF.

The chain combines TRBV7-3 with TRBJ2-3; D remains ambiguous. The germline CDR1 and CDR2 sequences are SGHTA and FQGTGA. V was cut by 8 bases and J by 2 bases, with 11 bases left in between. The CDR3 loop spans 13 amino acids. Here the CDR3 reads CASGGQNTDTQYF. CDR3 nucleotides: TGTGCCAGCGGCGGCCAGAACACAGATACGCAGTATTTT.